This TCR beta chain was sequenced during a study of T cell responses to AZD1222 COVID-19 vaccine. As to this clone: What it binds is not known.

Measured with immunoSEQ multiplex PCR; TCRdb has only the in-frame clones, and not every one. The sample shows 100,000 to 150,000 clones, about 92% of them seen only once. Whole-study results and caveats: Targeting of unmutated variant regions was reportedly seen in nearly half of spike-specific TCRs. None of the repertoires were sampled until the peak T cell response had passed. Donors skewed white British and female; clonal diversity was possibly underestimated.

The CDR3 consists of 14 residues. Deletions cut 0 bases from V and 0 bases from J, with 6 bases between. Germline V lookup: CDR1 MNHEY, CDR2 SVGEGT. This sample comprised peripheral blood, obtained on day 0 of AZD1222 vaccination. J is TRBJ2-7 and V is TRBV6-2 or TRBV6-3; D call uncertain. This receptor was obtained from an adult in good health. This chain's CDR3 is CASSYSSSSYEQYF. CDR3 nucleotide sequence: TGTGCCAGCAGTTACTCGAGTAGCTCCTACGAGCAGTACTTC.